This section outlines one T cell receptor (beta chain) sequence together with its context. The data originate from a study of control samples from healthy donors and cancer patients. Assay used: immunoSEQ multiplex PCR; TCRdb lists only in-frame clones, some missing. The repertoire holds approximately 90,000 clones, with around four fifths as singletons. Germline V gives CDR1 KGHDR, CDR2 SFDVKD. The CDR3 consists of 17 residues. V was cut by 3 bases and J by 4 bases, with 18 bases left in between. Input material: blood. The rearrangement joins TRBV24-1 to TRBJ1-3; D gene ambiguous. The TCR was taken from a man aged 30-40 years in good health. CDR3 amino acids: CATSDTQGRTRGNTIYF. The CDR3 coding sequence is TGTGCCACCAGTGATACACAAGGACGGACGAGAGGAAACACCATATATTTT.